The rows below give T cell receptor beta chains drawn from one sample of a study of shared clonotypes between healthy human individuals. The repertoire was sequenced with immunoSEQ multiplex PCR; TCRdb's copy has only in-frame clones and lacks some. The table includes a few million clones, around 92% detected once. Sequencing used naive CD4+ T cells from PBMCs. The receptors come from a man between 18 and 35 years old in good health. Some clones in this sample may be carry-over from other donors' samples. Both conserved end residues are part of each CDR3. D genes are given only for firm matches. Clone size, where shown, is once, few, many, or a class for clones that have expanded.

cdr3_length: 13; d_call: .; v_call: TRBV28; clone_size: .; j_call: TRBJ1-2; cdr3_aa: CASSYTGIWGYTF; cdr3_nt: TGTGCCAGCAGTTATACAGGGATTTGGGGCTACACCTTC
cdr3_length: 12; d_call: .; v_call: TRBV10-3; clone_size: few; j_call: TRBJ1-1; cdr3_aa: CAAGQANTEAFF; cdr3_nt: TGTGCCGCCGGACAAGCGAACACTGAAGCTTTCTTT
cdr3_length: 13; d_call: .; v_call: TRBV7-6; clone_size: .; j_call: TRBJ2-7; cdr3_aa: CASSLQGRNEQYF; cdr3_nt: TGTGCCAGCAGCTTACAGGGGAGGAACGAGCAGTACTTC
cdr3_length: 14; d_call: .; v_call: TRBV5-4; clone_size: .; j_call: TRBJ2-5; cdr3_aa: CASSLGPTQETQYF; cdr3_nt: TGTGCCAGCAGCTTGGGACCGACACAAGAGACCCAGTACTTC
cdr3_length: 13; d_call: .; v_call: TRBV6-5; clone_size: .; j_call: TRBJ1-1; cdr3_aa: CASSYSGLTEAFF; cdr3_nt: TGTGCCAGCAGTTACTCGGGTCTAACTGAAGCTTTCTTT
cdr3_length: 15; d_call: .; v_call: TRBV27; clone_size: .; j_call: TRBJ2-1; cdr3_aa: CASRREGLGNNEQFF; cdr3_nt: TGTGCCAGCAGGCGAGAGGGACTGGGCAACAATGAGCAGTTCTTC
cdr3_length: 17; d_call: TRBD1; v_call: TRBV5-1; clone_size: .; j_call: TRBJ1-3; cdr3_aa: CASSRTGETSSGNTIYF; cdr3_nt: TGCGCCAGCAGTCGGACAGGGGAAACTTCTTCTGGAAACACCATATATTTT
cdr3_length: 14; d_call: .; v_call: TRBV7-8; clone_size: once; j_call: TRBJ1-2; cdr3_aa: CASTVTGVIYGYTF; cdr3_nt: TGTGCCAGCACCGTGACAGGCGTCATCTATGGCTACACCTTC
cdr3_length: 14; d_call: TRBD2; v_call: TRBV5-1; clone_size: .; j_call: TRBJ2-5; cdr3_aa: CASSLAGRQETQYF; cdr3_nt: TGCGCCAGCAGCTTAGCGGGGAGGCAAGAGACCCAGTACTTC
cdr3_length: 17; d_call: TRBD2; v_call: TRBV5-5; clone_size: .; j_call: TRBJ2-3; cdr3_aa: CASSLGLAGAQEDTQYF; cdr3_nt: TGTGCCAGCAGCCTGGGACTAGCGGGAGCCCAAGAGGATACGCAGTATTTT
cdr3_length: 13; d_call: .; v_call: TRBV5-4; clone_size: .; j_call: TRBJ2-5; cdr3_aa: CASSQTKIETQYF; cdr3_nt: TGTGCCAGCAGCCAGACTAAGATAGAGACCCAGTACTTC
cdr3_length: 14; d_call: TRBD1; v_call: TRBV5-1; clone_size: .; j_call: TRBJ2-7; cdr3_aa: CASSTGQGHGEQYF; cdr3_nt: TGCGCCAGCTCTACGGGACAGGGGCACGGCGAGCAGTACTTC
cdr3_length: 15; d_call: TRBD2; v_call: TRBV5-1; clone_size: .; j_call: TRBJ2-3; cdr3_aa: CASSGGLAGRDTQYF; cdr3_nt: TGCGCCAGCAGCGGGGGACTAGCGGGAAGAGATACGCAGTATTTT
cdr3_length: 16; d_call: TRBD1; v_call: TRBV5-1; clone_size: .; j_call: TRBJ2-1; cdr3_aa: CASSRFRQGTPNEQFF; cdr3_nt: TGCGCCAGCAGCAGATTCAGACAGGGAACCCCCAATGAGCAGTTCTTC
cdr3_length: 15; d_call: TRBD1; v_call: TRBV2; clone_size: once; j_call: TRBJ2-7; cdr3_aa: CASSETRQGADEQYF; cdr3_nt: TGTGCCAGCAGTGAAACCAGACAGGGGGCCGACGAGCAGTACTTC
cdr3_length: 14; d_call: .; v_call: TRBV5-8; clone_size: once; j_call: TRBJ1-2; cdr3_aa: CASSLGFAGYGYTF; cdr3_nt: TGTGCCAGCAGCTTGGGGTTCGCAGGGTATGGCTACACCTTC
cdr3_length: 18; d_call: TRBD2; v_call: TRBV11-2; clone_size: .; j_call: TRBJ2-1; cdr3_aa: CASSSPTLLAGGSNEQFF; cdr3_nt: TGTGCCAGCAGCTCCCCAACCTTACTAGCGGGAGGTAGCAATGAGCAGTTCTTC
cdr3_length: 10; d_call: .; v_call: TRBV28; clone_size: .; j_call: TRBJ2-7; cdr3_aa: CATMKAGHNF; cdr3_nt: TGTGCCACCATGAAGGCGGGACACAACTTC
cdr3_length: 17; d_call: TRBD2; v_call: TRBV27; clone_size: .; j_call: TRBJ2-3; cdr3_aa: CASSARSSGTSTDTQYF; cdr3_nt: TGTGCCAGCAGTGCCCGATCTAGCGGTACTAGCACAGATACGCAGTATTTT
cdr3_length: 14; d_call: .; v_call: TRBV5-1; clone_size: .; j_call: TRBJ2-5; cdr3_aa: CASSLAQGTETQYF; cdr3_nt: TGCGCCAGCAGCTTGGCTCAGGGAACGGAGACCCAGTACTTC
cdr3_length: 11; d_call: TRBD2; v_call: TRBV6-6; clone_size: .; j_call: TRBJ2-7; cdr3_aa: CASRLGGIEYF; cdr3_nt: TGTGCCAGCAGGCTCGGGGGGATCGAGTACTTC
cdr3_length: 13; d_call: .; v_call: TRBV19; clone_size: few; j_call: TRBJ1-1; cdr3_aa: CASSIGQLDHAFF; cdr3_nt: TGTGCCAGTAGTATAGGACAGCTAGATCATGCTTTCTTT
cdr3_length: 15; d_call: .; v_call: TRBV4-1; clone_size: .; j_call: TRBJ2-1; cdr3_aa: CASSQAPSSYNEQFF; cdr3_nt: TGCGCCAGCAGCCAGGCCCCGAGCTCCTACAATGAGCAGTTCTTC
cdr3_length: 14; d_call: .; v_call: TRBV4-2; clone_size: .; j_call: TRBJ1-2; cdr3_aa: CASSQDIRGYGYTF; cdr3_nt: TGTGCCAGCAGCCAAGATATCAGGGGCTATGGCTACACCTTC
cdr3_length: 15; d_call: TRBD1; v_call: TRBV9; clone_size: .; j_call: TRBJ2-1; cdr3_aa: CASSVRTGDYNEQFF; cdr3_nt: TGTGCCAGCAGCGTAAGGACAGGGGACTACAATGAGCAGTTCTTC
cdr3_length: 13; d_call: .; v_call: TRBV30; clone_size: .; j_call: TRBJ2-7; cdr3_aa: CAWSVGGPYEQYF; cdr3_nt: TGTGCCTGGAGTGTAGGAGGACCCTACGAGCAGTACTTC
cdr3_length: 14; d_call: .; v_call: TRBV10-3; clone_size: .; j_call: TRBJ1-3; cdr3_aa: CAISGEGRGNTIYF; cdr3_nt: TGTGCCATCAGTGGGGAAGGGCGTGGAAACACCATATATTTT
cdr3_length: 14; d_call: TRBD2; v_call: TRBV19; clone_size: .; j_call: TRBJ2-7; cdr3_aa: CASSPLAGAYEQYF; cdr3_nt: TGTGCCAGTAGTCCCTTGGCGGGAGCCTACGAGCAGTACTTC